This T cell receptor (beta chain) was sequenced for a study of shared clonotypes between healthy human individuals. Across the whole study: Each donor's CD8 memory used one plate, CD8 naive two, each CD4 subset three.

Deep-level assay runs were performed. Profiled with immunoSEQ multiplex PCR; TCRdb holds only in-frame clones, not every one. The table has 2 million to 3 million clones, more than 80% seen once; the top ten hold more than 0.12%. J lost 2 bases, V lost 3 bases, and 3 bases had no gene match. Germline CDR1 and CDR2: SGHRS and YFSETQ. The CDR3 consists of 15 residues. This clone was found once. The rearrangement joins TRBV5-1 to TRBJ2-1; 9 nucleotides match TRBD1. The material sequenced was naive CD4+ T cells sorted from blood. Subset noted: CD45RA+ positively selected. The source is a young man in good health. DNA of the CDR3: TGCGCCAGCAGCTCGGGACAGGGTCCCTACAATGAGCAGTTCTTC. Its translation: CASSSGQGPYNEQFF.